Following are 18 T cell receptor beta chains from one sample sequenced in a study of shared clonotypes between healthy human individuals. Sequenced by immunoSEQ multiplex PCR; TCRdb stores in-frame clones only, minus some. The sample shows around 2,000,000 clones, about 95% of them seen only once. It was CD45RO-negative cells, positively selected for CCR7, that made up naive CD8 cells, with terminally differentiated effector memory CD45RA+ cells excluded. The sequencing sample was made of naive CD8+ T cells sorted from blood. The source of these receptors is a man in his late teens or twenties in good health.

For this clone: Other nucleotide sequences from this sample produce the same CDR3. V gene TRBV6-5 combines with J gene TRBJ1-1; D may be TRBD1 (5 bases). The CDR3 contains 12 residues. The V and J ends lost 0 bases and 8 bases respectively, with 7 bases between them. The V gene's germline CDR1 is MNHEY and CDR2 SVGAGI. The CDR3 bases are TGTGCCAGCAGTTACTCCGGGGCCGAAGCTTTCTTT. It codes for CASSYSGAEAFF.

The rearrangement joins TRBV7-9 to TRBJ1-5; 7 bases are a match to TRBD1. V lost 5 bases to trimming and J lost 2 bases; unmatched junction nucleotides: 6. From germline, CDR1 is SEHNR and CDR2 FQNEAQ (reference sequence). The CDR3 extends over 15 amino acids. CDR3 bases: TGTGCCAGCAGCCAGGGGGGAGTTGGCAATCAGCCCCAGCATTTT. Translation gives CASSQGGVGNQPQHF. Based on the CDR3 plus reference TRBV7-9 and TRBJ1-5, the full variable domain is DTGVSQNPRHKITKRGQNVTFRCDPISEHNRLYWYRQTLGQGPEFLTYFQNEAQLEKSRLLSDRFSAERPKGSFSTLEIQRTEQGDSAMYLCASSQGGVGNQPQHFGDGTRLSIL.

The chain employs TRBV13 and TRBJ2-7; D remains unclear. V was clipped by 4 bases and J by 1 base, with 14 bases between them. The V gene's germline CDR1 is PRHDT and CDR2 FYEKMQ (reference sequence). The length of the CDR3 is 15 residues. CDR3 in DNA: TGTGCCAGCAGCTCAACCACCTACGGTTCCTACGAGCAGTACTTC. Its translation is CASSSTTYGSYEQYF.

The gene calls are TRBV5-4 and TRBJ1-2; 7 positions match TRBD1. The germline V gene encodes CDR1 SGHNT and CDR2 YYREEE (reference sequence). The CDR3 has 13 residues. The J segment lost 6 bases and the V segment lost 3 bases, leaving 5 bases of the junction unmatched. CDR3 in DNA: TGTGCCAGCAGCTGGGGACAGTGGGATGGCTACACCTTC. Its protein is CASSWGQWDGYTF.

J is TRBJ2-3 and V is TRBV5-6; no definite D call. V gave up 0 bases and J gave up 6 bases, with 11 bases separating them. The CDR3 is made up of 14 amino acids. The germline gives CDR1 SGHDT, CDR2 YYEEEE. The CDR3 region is CASSLGQVMDTQYF. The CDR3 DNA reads TGTGCCAGCAGCTTGGGGCAGGTAATGGATACGCAGTATTTT.

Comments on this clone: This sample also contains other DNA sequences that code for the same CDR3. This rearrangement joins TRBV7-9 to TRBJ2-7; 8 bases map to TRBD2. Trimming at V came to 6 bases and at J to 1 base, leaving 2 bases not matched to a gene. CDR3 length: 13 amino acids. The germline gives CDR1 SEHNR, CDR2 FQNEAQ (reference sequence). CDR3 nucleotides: TGTGCCAGCAGTTCTAGCGGGTCCTACGAGCAGTACTTC. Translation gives CASSSSGSYEQYF.

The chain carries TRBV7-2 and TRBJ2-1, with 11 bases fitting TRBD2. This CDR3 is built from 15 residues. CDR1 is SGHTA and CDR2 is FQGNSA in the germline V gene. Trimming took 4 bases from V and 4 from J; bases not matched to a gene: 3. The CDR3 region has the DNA TGTGCCAGCAGCTGGGGACTAGCGGAATACAATGAGCAGTTCTTC. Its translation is CASSWGLAEYNEQFF.

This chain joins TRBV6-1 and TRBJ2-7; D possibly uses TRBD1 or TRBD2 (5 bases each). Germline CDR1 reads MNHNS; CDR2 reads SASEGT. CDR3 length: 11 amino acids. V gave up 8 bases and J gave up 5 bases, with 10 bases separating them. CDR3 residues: CASGQGDEQYF. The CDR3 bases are TGTGCCAGCGGGCAGGGAGACGAGCAGTACTTC.

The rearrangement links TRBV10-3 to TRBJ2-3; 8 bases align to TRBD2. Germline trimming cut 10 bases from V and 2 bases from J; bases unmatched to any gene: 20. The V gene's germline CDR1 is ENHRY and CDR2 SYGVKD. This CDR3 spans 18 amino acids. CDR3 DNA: TGTGCCACCAGCGGGAGACCTTTGGCGGAGCAACCCACAGATACGCAGTATTTT. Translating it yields CATSGRPLAEQPTDTQYF.

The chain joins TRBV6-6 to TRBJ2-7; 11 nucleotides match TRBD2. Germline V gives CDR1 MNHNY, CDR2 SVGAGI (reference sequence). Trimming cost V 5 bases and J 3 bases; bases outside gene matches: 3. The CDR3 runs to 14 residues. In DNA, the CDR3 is TGTGCCAGCAGTACTACTAGCGGGAGCTACGAGCAGTACTTC. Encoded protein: CASSTTSGSYEQYF.

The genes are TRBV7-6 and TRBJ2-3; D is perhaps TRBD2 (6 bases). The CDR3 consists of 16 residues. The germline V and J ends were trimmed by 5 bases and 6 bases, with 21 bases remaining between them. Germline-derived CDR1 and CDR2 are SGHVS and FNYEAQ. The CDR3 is CASSRPYGEDWDTQYF. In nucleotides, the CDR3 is TGTGCCAGCAGCCGCCCCTATGGGGAGGACTGGGATACGCAGTATTTT.

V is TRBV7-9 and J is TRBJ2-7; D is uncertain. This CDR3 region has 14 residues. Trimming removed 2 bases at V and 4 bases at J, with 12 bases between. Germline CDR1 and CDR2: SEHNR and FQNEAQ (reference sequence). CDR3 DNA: TGTGCCAGCAGCTTAACGAGGCATCCTTACGAGCAGTACTTC. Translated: CASSLTRHPYEQYF.

The CDR3 DNA sequence: TGTGCCAGCAGAGAGCCCGCAACAGATACGCAGTATTTT. This codes for CASREPATDTQYF. The chain recombines TRBV11-2 with TRBJ2-3; D uncertain. Germline CDR1 and CDR2: SGHAT and FQNNGV. The CDR3 is made up of 13 amino acids. V lost 6 bases, J lost 3 bases, and 10 bases lay in between.

CDR3 sequence: CASRADQAGHNEQFF. In nucleotides, the CDR3 is TGTGCCAGCAGAGCGGACCAGGCGGGACACAATGAGCAGTTCTTC. This sequence joins TRBV6-5 and TRBJ2-1; tentatively, D is TRBD2 (6 bases). The germline V gene encodes CDR1 MNHEY and CDR2 SVGAGI. This CDR3 comprises 15 residues. The V end lost 6 bases, the J end lost 5 bases, and 17 bases lay between the germline ends.

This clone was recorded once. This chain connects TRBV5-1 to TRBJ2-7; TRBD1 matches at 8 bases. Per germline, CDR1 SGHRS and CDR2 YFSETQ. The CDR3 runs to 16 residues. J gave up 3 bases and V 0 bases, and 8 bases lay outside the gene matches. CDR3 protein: CASSLALGQGFYEQYF. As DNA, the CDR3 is TGCGCCAGCAGCTTGGCCCTAGGACAGGGATTCTACGAGCAGTACTTC.

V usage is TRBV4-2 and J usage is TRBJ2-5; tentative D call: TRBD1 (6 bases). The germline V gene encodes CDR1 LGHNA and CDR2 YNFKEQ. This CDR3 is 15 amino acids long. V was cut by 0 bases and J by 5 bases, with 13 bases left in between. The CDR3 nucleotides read TGTGCCAGCAGCCAAGATCAGGGGCAGAGGGAGACCCAGTACTTC. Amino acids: CASSQDQGQRETQYF.

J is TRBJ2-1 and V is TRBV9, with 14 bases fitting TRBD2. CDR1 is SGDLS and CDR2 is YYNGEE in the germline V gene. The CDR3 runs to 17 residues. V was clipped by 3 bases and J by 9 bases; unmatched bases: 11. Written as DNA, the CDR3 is TGTGCCAGCAGCGCACGACTAGCGGGGGGGCCGGGTGGTGAGCAGTTCTTC. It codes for CASSARLAGGPGGEQFF.

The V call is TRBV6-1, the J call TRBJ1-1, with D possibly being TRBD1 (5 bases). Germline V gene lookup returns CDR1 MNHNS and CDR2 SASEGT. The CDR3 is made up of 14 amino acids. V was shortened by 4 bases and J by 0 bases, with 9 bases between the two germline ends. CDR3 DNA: TGTGCCAGCAGTGGAGGGGTTATGAACACTGAAGCTTTCTTT. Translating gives CASSGGVMNTEAFF.